This T cell receptor (beta chain) appears in the sequencing data of a study of T cell repertoires in cytomegalovirus infection (dated by TCRdb to between 2018 and 2020). About the study as a whole: Because public TCR beta signatures pointed to carriage of CMV infection together with the matching HLA type, the HLA type of each donor mattered for the analysis.

Sequencing relied on an Illumina HiSeq 1500. The raw public data were reprocessed by TCRdb itself: fastp quality trimming at Q25, MiXCR clonotype calling, in-frame beta chains only. A single entry per CDR3 protein holds the most common genes and DNA from its merged rows. The sample contains tens of thousands of distinct CDR3 sequences, 25% to 40% of them found a single time. The top ten clonotypes cover around 70% of the sample. With regard to this clonotype: Its cognate antigen has yet to be identified. There are no base qualities to consult, and no much larger clone falls within one base.

Findings and caveats that apply to the study as a whole: In the ex vivo response, HLA-C-restricted CMV-specific TCR beta clonotypes were dominant, and in two of eight donors the single most frequent clonotype came from this HLA-C-restricted group. In both this cohort and an independent cohort of several hundred donors, the cumulative frequency of public TCR beta family members distinguished carriers of CMV infection plus the relevant HLA type.

The germline V gene (reference sequence) yields LNHDA for CDR1 and SQIVND for CDR2. Trimming costs V 6 bases and J 4 bases, and their ends lie 30 bases apart. Spanning cysteine to phenylalanine, the CDR3 consists of 19 amino acids. The CDR3 DNA has 57 bases and is translated from base 1. Recombination connected TRBV19 to TRBJ2-5; TRBD1 might be the D gene, on 6 matching bases. The sequence derives from a human donor in good health (CMV status not recorded). Some clones in this sample may be carry-over from other donors' samples. The specimen was PBMCs, sequenced either directly or after in vitro stimulation (not recorded which). The sequence in DNA is TGTGCCAGTAGCGTAACCGGGACCCAGGGGATGTGGGCCCCAGAGACCCAGTACTTC. The translation is CASSVTGTQGMWAPETQYF. Joined to the reference TRBV19 and TRBJ2-5 proteins, this CDR3 gives the full variable domain: DGGITQSPKYLFRKEGQNVTLSCEQNLNHDAMYWYRQDPGQGLRLIYYSQIVNDFQKGDIAEGYSVSREKKESFPLTVTSAQKNPTAFYLCASSVTGTQGMWAPETQYFGPGTRLLVL.